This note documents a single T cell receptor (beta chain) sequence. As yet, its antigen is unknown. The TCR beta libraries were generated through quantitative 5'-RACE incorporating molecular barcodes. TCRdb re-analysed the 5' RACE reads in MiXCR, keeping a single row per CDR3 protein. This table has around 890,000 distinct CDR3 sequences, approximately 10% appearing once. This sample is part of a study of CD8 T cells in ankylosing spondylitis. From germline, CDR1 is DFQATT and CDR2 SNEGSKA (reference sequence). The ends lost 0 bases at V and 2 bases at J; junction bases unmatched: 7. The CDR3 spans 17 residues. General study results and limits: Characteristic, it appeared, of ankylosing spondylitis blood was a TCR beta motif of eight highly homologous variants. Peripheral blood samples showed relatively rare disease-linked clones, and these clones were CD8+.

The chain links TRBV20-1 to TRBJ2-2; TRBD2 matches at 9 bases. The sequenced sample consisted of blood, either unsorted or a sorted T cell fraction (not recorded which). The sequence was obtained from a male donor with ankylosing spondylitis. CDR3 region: CSARDPRLAANTGELFF. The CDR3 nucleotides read TGCAGTGCTAGAGATCCTCGACTAGCGGCTAACACCGGGGAGCTGTTTTTT.